This TCR beta chain was captured in a study of identical twins. TCRdb re-called the 5' RACE reads with MiXCR, one entry per CDR3 protein. Of a few hundred thousand distinct CDR3 sequences detected, around a tenth appear once; the ten largest clones hold around 3.1%. CDR1 LGHDT and CDR2 YNNKEL come from the germline V gene (reference sequence). The CDR3 has 17 residues. This clonotype has a single count. At one end the junction does not follow the germline gene, possibly because of a read error. These records were also assigned to another study, of yellow fever vaccine responses in identical twins.

The sample was PBMCs. The sequence came from a woman between 18 and 29 years old in good health. This chain links TRBV3-1 with TRBJ2-2; D is uncertain. The CDR3 sequence is CATSQDWSGGNTGELFF. The CDR3 DNA follows: TGTGCCACCAGCCAAGATTGGTCGGGCGGGAACACCGGGGAGCTGTTTTTT. The full variable domain, with the rest looked up from reference TRBV3-1 and TRBJ2-2, is DTAVSQTPKYLVTQMGNDKSIKCEQNLGHDTMYWYKQDSKKFLKIMFSYNNKELIINETVPNRFSPKSPDKAHLNLHINSLELGDSAVYFCATSQDWSGGNTGELFFGEGSRLTVL.